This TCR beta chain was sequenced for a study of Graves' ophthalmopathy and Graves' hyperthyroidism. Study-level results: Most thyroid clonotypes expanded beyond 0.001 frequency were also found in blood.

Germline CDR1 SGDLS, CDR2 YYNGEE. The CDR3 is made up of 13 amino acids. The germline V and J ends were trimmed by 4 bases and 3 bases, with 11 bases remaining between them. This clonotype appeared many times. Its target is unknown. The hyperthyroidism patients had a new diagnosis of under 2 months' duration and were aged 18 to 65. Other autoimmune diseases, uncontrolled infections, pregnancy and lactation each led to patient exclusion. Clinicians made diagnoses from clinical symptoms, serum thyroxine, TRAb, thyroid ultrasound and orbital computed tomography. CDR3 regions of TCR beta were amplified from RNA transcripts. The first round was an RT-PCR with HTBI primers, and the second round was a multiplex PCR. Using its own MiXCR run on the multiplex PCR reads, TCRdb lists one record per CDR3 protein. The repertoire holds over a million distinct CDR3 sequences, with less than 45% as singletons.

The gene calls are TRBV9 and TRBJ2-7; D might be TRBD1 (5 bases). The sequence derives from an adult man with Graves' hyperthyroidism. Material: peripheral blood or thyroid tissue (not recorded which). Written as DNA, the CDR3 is TGTGCCAGCAGCCCATCAGACAGCTACGAGCAGTACTTC. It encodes CASSPSDSYEQYF. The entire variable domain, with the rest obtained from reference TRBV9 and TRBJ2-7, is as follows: DSGVTQTPKHLITATGQRVTLRCSPRSGDLSVYWYQQSLDQGLQFLIQYYNGEERAKGNILERFSAQQFPDLHSELNLSSLELGDSALYFCASSPSDSYEQYFGPGTRLTVT.